The clone carrying this TCR beta chain was seen only a few times. As yet, its antigen is unknown. Germline CDR1 reads LGHNA; CDR2 reads YSLEER. This CDR3 has 17 residues. After removal of 3 bases from V and 4 bases from J, the junction contained 9 bases not matched to a gene. TCRdb fed the reads into MiXCR, producing one record per CDR3 protein. The repertoire holds some 62,000 distinct CDR3 sequences, with around 20% as singletons. This specimen belongs to a study of T cell repertoires in cytomegalovirus infection. The wider study: Well-studied HLA-B-restricted CMV epitopes were used in the study alongside recently identified HLA-C-restricted ones. Based on public TCR beta signatures, there were indications of CMV infection and of a matching HLA type. Study-level results: The cumulative frequency of public TCR beta families identified carriers of CMV plus the relevant HLA. The ex vivo response showed dominance by HLA-C-restricted CMV-specific TCR beta clonotypes.

The chain uses TRBV4-3 and TRBJ2-1; TRBD1 matches at 10 bases. This specimen was CD8+ T cells from cultured PBMCs, taken from culture after CMV antigen stimulation. This clonotype was sampled from a human donor in good health (CMV status not recorded). Some clones in this sample may be carry-over from other donors' samples. CDR3 residues: CASSHAPGQGPYNEQFF. The DNA of the CDR3 is TGCGCCAGCAGCCACGCTCCGGGACAGGGGCCGTACAATGAGCAGTTCTTC.